This TCR beta chain was captured by sequencing in a study of CD8 T cells in ankylosing spondylitis. Study-level points and caveats: Within matched ankylosing spondylitis synovial fluid, disease-linked clones were reportedly significantly enriched. Before this, some motif variants had been reported in reactive arthritis synovial fluid and blood. Within ankylosing spondylitis blood, a TCR beta motif made up of under 10 highly homologous variants appeared to be characteristic.

It was by quantitative 5'-RACE with molecular barcodes that TCR beta libraries were made. TCRdb itself ran the 5' RACE reads through MiXCR, one entry per CDR3 protein. This sample has around 890,000 distinct CDR3 sequences, with 12% found just once. V was clipped by 0 bases and J by 8 bases; unmatched bases: 7. CDR3 length: 15 residues. In germline, CDR1 is SQVTM, CDR2 ANQGSEA. In its sample, this clonotype was seen a few times. What it recognizes is unknown. The chain has TRBV29-1 and TRBJ1-4; 9 bases line up with TRBD1. This clonotype was obtained from a male donor with ankylosing spondylitis. The sequencing input was blood, either unsorted or a sorted T cell fraction (not recorded which). In DNA form, the CDR3 reads TGCAGCGTTGAAGACCTACAGGGGGCGGGAGAAAAACTGTTTTTT. Its protein is CSVEDLQGAGEKLFF.